This passage covers 30 T cell receptor beta chains from one sample sequenced in a study of response to subunit inactivated influenza vaccine. TCRdb used MiXCR to reprocess the RT-PCR reads, holding one entry per CDR3 protein. The repertoire includes more than 600,000 distinct CDR3 sequences, less than 20% of them detected once, and approximately 11% sits in the top ten. The input for sequencing was PBMCs from blood, taken around 5 days after vaccination. These TCRs come from a man over 45 who received an inactivated influenza vaccine.

This clonotype was picked up a small number of times. J is TRBJ1-1 and V is TRBV5-1; D is possibly TRBD1 (5 bases). Per the germline V gene, CDR1 is SGHRS and CDR2 is YFSETQ. V lost 3 bases and J 6 bases, leaving 12 bases between the germline ends. The CDR3 consists of 13 residues. The CDR3 DNA is TGCGCCAGCAGCTCCGAAGGGACGGCTGAAGCTTTCTTT. Its translation: CASSSEGTAEAFF.

This clonotype was seen more than once but under ten times. The J gene is TRBJ1-5, the V gene TRBV12-3 or TRBV12-4; no clear D gene. The CDR3 loop spans 18 amino acids. V shed 7 bases and J shed 0 bases, with 22 bases lying between them. In DNA form, the CDR3 reads TGTGCCAGCACGCGATCAGCTACACCGATCAATAGCAATCAGCCCCAGCATTTT. It codes for CASTRSATPINSNQPQHF.

This chain uses TRBV3-1 with TRBJ2-7; TRBD2 agrees at 9 bases. The CDR3 contains 16 residues. Germline V gene data show CDR1 as LGHDT and CDR2 as YNNKEL (reference sequence). The V gene end was trimmed by 0 bases and the J gene end by 2 bases; junction bases not matched to a gene: 5. The CDR3 is CASSQDSGGRTYEQYF. The CDR3 coding sequence is TGTGCCAGCAGCCAAGACAGCGGGGGGCGAACCTACGAGCAGTACTTC.

This clonotype came up many times. The genes are TRBV20-1 and TRBJ2-1, with D perhaps TRBD1 (5 bases). The length of the CDR3 is 14 residues. CDR1 and CDR2 from the germline V gene are DFQATT and SNEGSKA (reference sequence). V was shortened by 3 bases and J by 0 bases, with 9 bases between the two germline ends. CDR3 nucleotide sequence: TGCAGTGCTAGGACAGCGAGCTCCTACAATGAGCAGTTCTTC. It encodes CSARTASSYNEQFF.

V is TRBV4-1 and J is TRBJ1-5; tentative D call: TRBD1 (5 bases). This CDR3 contains 15 residues. CDR1 and CDR2 from the germline V gene are MGHRA and YSYEKL. Trimming left V 1 base short and J 5 bases short, with 12 bases between. The CDR3: CASSQVEGYDQPQHF. The CDR3 coding sequence is TGCGCCAGCAGCCAAGTTGAGGGGTACGATCAGCCCCAGCATTTT.

In DNA form, the CDR3 reads TGCGCCAGCAGCCCACTTAAACATACTAGCGGGGGGGACGCTAGCACAGATACGCAGTATTTT. This codes for CASSPLKHTSGGDASTDTQYF. The J gene is TRBJ2-3, the V gene TRBV5-1; the match to TRBD2 covers 13 bases. The CDR3 length is 21 residues. Germline V gives CDR1 SGHRS, CDR2 YFSETQ. The junction had 17 bases not matched to a gene; V was cut back by 4 bases and J by 0 bases.

This clonotype was seen ten or more times. This rearrangement joins TRBV12-3 or TRBV12-4 to TRBJ2-5; 7 bases agree with TRBD1. The CDR3 length is 16 residues. J lost 3 bases, V lost 2 bases, and 9 bases had no gene match. CDR3 nucleotide sequence: TGTGCCAGCAGTTTACAGCCGACAGGGTTCAAAGAGACCCAGTACTTC. Its protein is CASSLQPTGFKETQYF.

This clonotype was counted a few times. V is TRBV28 and J is TRBJ2-1, with TRBD1 as a possible D gene (6 bases). This CDR3 contains 15 residues. The germline CDR1 and CDR2 sequences are MDHEN and SYDVKM. The V end was cut by 5 bases, the J end by 7 bases, with 18 bases between. The CDR3, as DNA: TGTGCCAGCAGTCCGACAGGCGGGCGCCGGAATGAGCAGTTCTTC. Protein sequence: CASSPTGGRRNEQFF.

The chain has TRBV6-5 and TRBJ2-7; a possible D gene is TRBD1 (5 bases). The CDR3 has 14 residues. V lost 2 bases and J 5 bases, leaving 13 bases between the germline ends. CDR1 is MNHEY and CDR2 is SVGAGI in the germline V gene. Here the CDR3 reads CASSYAIAGHEQYF. The CDR3 DNA follows: TGTGCCAGCAGTTACGCCATAGCAGGGCACGAGCAGTACTTC.

This sequence joins TRBV3-1 and TRBJ2-1; D gene ambiguous. Germline-derived CDR1 and CDR2 are LGHDT and YNNKEL (reference sequence). The CDR3 sequence is 13 residues long. The germline V and J ends were trimmed by 0 bases and 10 bases, with 10 bases remaining between them. This CDR3 reads CASSQDPLREQFF. CDR3 DNA sequence: TGTGCCAGCAGCCAAGATCCCCTACGAGAGCAGTTCTTC.

J is TRBJ2-5 and V is TRBV6-2 or TRBV6-3; D not resolved. Trimming took 4 bases from V and 5 from J, leaving 11 bases between them. Germline V gene data show CDR1 as MNHEY and CDR2 as SVGEGT. This CDR3 has 13 amino acids. CDR3 bases: TGTGCCAGCAGTTTTCAGCGCCCCGAGACCCAGTACTTC. This sequence encodes CASSFQRPETQYF.

The chain links TRBV7-2 to TRBJ2-1; 7 bases align to TRBD2. The V gene's germline CDR1 is SGHTA and CDR2 FQGNSA. Losses at the gene ends were 5 bases for V and 9 bases for J; bases not matched to a gene: 13. The CDR3 runs 15 residues. Here the CDR3 DNA reads TGTGCCAGCAGCCCCCTTATGGCGGGAGTGGGTGAGCAGTTCTTC. Translation: CASSPLMAGVGEQFF. Together with reference TRBV7-2 and TRBJ2-1, the CDR3 gives the full variable domain: GAGVSQSPSNKVTEKGKDVELRCDPISGHTALYWYRQSLGQGLEFLIYFQGNSAPDKSGLPSDRFSAERTGGSVSTLTIQRTQQEDSAVYLCASSPLMAGVGEQFFGPGTRLTVL.

Only a few counts were recorded for this clonotype. The chain couples TRBV3-1 to TRBJ2-7; possible D gene TRBD2, 6 bases. The V and J ends lost 2 bases and 1 base respectively, with 12 bases between them. Per the germline V gene, CDR1 is LGHDT and CDR2 is YNNKEL (reference sequence). This CDR3 is built from 15 residues. CDR3 nucleotides: TGTGCCAGCAGCCAACGGGGACTTCTGTCCTACGAGCAGTACTTC. Translating it yields CASSQRGLLSYEQYF.

This clonotype was observed a few times. The chain couples TRBV12-3 or TRBV12-4 to TRBJ2-1; tentative D call: TRBD1 (5 bases). There are 14 residues in the CDR3. Trimming took 3 bases from V and 4 from J, leaving 10 bases between them. CDR3 amino acids: CASSFGQGYNEQFF. The DNA of the CDR3 is TGTGCCAGCAGTTTCGGGCAGGGATACAATGAGCAGTTCTTC.

The chain has TRBV27 and TRBJ2-5; perhaps TRBD2 as D (5 bases). Germline CDR1 is MNHEY and CDR2 is SMNVEV (reference sequence). The CDR3 has 14 amino acids. V dropped 3 bases and J dropped 5 bases, with 13 bases sitting between them. CDR3 coding DNA: TGTGCCAGCAGTTTCCATGGGCGGAGGGAGACCCAGTACTTC. Residues: CASSFHGRRETQYF.

This clonotype was recorded a few times. The chain employs TRBV7-2 and TRBJ2-3; D is uncertain. V lost 2 bases, J lost 6 bases, and 6 bases lay in between. The CDR3 consists of 12 residues. Germline-derived CDR1 and CDR2 are SGHTA and FQGNSA. CDR3 nucleotides: TGTGCCAGCAGCTTAACCAGTGATACGCAGTATTTT. Its translation: CASSLTSDTQYF.

A single count supports this clonotype. The chain is built from TRBV15 and TRBJ2-7, with 11 bases fitting TRBD1. CDR1 LNHNV and CDR2 YYDKDF come from the germline V gene (reference sequence). V shed 3 bases and J 2 bases; nucleotides not matched to a gene: 3. The CDR3 loop spans 15 amino acids. CDR3 nucleotides: TGTGCCACCAGCAGGGGACAGGGGGGAACCTACGAGCAGTACTTC. As protein: CATSRGQGGTYEQYF.

There are a few counts of this clonotype. The chain has TRBV27 and TRBJ2-1; weak D call: TRBD2 (6 bases). V was trimmed by 3 bases and J by 9 bases, leaving 12 bases between them. Germline V gives CDR1 MNHEY, CDR2 SMNVEV (reference sequence). The CDR3 has 13 residues. The DNA of the CDR3 is TGTGCCAGCAGTTTGGAAAGGGGAGGTGAGCAGTTCTTC. Its protein product is CASSLERGGEQFF.

This clonotype was counted at least ten times. The chain joins TRBV12-3 or TRBV12-4 to TRBJ2-5, with a weak D call TRBD1 (7 bases). The CDR3 spans 15 residues. V lost 7 bases and J lost 5, with 20 bases in between. The CDR3 DNA sequence: TGTGCCAGCACCCGACGGGCAGGAGGGGGCGAGACCCAGTACTTC. This encodes CASTRRAGGGETQYF.

This clonotype has just a few counts. This rearrangement joins TRBV7-9 to TRBJ2-5; tentatively, D is TRBD1 or TRBD2 (5 bases each). This CDR3 has 14 residues. Between the trimmed V and J ends, which lost 4 bases and 2 bases, there was a span of 11 bases. CDR1 is SEHNR and CDR2 is FQNEAQ in the germline V gene (reference sequence). The CDR3 is CASSSWDGQETQYF. As DNA, the CDR3 is TGTGCCAGCAGCTCGTGGGACGGGCAAGAGACCCAGTACTTC.

The chain has TRBV12-3 or TRBV12-4 and TRBJ2-7; TRBD1 agrees at 7 bases. J was trimmed by 3 bases and V by 0 bases; bases with no gene match: 5. This CDR3 region has 15 residues. This CDR3 reads CASSLATGNGYEQYF. CDR3 coding DNA: TGTGCCAGCAGTTTAGCGACAGGGAATGGCTACGAGCAGTACTTC.

This clonotype was observed a few times. The chain recombines TRBV28 with TRBJ1-5, with D possibly being TRBD1 (6 bases). The CDR3 runs 14 residues. Trimming removed 7 bases at V and 15 bases at J, with 25 bases between. CDR1 MDHEN and CDR2 SYDVKM come from the germline V gene. CDR3 in amino acids: CASIPSRGGATPHF. In DNA form, the CDR3 reads TGTGCCAGCATCCCCTCGAGGGGGGGTGCAACGCCGCATTTT.

This sequence joins TRBV7-9 and TRBJ1-4, with D possibly TRBD1 on 5 matching bases. Germline values: CDR1 SEHNR, CDR2 FQNEAQ (reference sequence). The V end was cut by 1 base, the J end by 4 bases, with 13 bases between. This CDR3 contains 16 residues. CDR3 DNA: TGTGCCAGCAGCTTAGGGGCGACAGCCTTTAATGAAAAACTGTTTTTT. It specifies CASSLGATAFNEKLFF.

This clonotype was observed at least ten times. The rearrangement links TRBV10-1 to TRBJ2-7; a possible D gene is TRBD2 (5 bases). Germline lookup yields CDR1 WNHNN and CDR2 SYGVQD (reference sequence). The CDR3 runs 15 residues. The V gene lost 2 bases and the J gene lost 4 bases, with 15 bases spanning the gap. CDR3 protein: CASSESSSGRYEQYF. The CDR3, as DNA: TGCGCCAGCAGTGAGAGTTCGAGCGGACGGTACGAGCAGTACTTC.

About this clonotype: Compared with germline, one end of the junction differs, possibly owing to a read error. The chain joins TRBV20-1 to TRBJ2-5; the D gene could be TRBD1 or TRBD2 (5 bases each). The CDR3 sequence is 14 residues long. Germline values: CDR1 DFQATT, CDR2 SNEGSKA (reference sequence). The CDR3 spells CSARDWDPGETQYF. The CDR3 DNA follows: TGCAGTGCTCGAGATTGGGACCCCGGAGAGACCCAGTACTTC.

This clonotype was recorded a few times. The chain has TRBV20-1 and TRBJ1-1, with D hard to call. CDR1 DFQATT and CDR2 SNEGSKA come from the germline V gene (reference sequence). Trimming removed 0 bases at V and 0 bases at J, with 8 bases between. There are 14 residues in the CDR3. The CDR3 nucleotides read TGCAGTGCTAGAGATTCGACGGTGAACACTGAAGCTTTCTTT. Translating gives CSARDSTVNTEAFF.

This clonotype was seen a handful of times. The rearrangement joins TRBV3-1 to TRBJ2-1; D is perhaps TRBD2 (6 bases). The V and J ends lost 3 bases and 10 bases respectively, with 13 bases between them. In germline, CDR1 is LGHDT, CDR2 YNNKEL (reference sequence). CDR3 length equals 13 residues. The CDR3 bases are TGTGCCAGCAGCCATGATCCCCGGGGGGAGCAGTTCTTC. Translation gives CASSHDPRGEQFF.

V is TRBV10-3 and J is TRBJ2-7; D remains unclear. CDR1 and CDR2 from the germline V gene are ENHRY and SYGVKD. The CDR3 totals 11 residues. Trimming removed 4 bases at V and 6 bases at J, with 7 bases between. The DNA of the CDR3 is TGTGCCATCAGTGGGAGCCGCGAGCAGTACTTC. Protein sequence: CAISGSREQYF.

This chain joins TRBV7-2 and TRBJ2-2, with D tentatively TRBD1 (5 bases). The CDR3 runs to 16 residues. The V gene's germline CDR1 is SGHTA and CDR2 FQGNSA. V gave up 5 bases and J gave up 2 bases, with 15 bases separating them. The CDR3 DNA reads TGTGCCAGCAGCCTCCAGGGTAGCCGTAACACCGGGGAGCTGTTTTTT. Translated: CASSLQGSRNTGELFF.

The V and J genes are TRBV2 and TRBJ2-7, with D perhaps matching TRBD1 (6 bases). CDR1 and CDR2 (germline): SNHLY, FYNNEI. The CDR3 runs to 15 residues. The V end lost 2 bases, the J end lost 3 bases, and 14 bases lay between the germline ends. The CDR3 sequence: CASSESSVTGYEQYF. In DNA, the CDR3 is TGTGCCAGCAGTGAATCTTCCGTGACAGGCTACGAGCAGTACTTC.